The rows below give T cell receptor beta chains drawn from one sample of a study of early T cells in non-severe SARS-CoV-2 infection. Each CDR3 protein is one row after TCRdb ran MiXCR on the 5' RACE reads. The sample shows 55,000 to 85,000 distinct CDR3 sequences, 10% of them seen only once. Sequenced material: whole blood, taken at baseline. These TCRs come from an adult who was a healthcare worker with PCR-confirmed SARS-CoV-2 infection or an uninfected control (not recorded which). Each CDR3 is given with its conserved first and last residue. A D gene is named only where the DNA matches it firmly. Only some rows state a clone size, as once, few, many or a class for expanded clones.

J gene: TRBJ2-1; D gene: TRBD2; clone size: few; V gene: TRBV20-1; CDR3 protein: CSVRGGSYNEQFF; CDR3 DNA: TGCAGTGTGCGGGGGGGTTCCTACAATGAGCAGTTCTTC
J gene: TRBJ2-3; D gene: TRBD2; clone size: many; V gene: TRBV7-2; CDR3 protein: CASSPSGSGTDTQYF; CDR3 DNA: TGTGCCAGCAGCCCTAGCGGGAGCGGCACAGATACGCAGTATTTT
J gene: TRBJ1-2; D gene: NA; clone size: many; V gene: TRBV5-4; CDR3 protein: CASSLNDGVIFGYTF; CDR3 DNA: TGTGCCAGCAGCTTGAATGACGGTGTTATTTTTGGCTACACCTTC
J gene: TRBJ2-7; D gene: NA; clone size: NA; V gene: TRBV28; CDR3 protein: CASKSSSYEQYF; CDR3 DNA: TGTGCCAGCAAGTCTAGCTCCTACGAGCAGTACTTC
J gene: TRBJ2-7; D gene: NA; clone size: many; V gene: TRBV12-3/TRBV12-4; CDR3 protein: CASSFGGTYEQYF; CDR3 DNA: TGTGCCAGCAGTTTCGGTGGGACCTACGAGCAGTACTTC
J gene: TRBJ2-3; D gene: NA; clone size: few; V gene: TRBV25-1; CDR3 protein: CASSEFKSTDTQYF; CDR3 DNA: TGTGCCAGCAGTGAATTTAAAAGCACAGATACGCAGTATTTT
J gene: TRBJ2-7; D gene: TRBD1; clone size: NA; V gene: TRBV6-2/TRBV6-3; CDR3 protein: CASGIGTGAFYEQYF; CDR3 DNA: TGTGCCAGCGGCATAGGGACAGGGGCTTTCTACGAGCAGTACTTC
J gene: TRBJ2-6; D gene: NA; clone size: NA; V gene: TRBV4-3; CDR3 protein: CASSQRPTASGANVLTF; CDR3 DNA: TGCGCCAGCAGCCAACGCCCGACAGCCTCTGGGGCCAACGTCCTGACTTTC
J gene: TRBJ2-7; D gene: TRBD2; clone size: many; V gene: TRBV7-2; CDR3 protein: CASSLGLAGGYQYF; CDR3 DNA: TGTGCCAGCAGCTTGGGACTAGCGGGAGGATATCAGTACTTC
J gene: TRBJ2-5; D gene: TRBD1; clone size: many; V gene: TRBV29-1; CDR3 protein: CSEMTGAGETQYF; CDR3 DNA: TGCAGCGAGATGACAGGGGCGGGGGAGACCCAGTACTTC
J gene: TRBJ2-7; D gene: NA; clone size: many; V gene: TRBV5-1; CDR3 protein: CASRTRTYEQYF; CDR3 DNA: TGCGCCAGCAGAACTAGAACCTACGAGCAGTACTTC
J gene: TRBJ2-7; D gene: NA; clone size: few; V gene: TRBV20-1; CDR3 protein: CSASLVGTLNYEQYF; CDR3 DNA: TGCAGTGCTAGTTTAGTTGGGACCCTAAACTACGAGCAGTACTTC
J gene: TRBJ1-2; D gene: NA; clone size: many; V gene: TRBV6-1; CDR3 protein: CASSGGGAGYTF; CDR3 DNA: TGTGCCAGCAGTGGAGGGGGGGCTGGCTACACCTTC
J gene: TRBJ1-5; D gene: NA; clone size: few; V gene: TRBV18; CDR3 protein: CASSPQTANQPQHF; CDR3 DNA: TGTGCCAGCTCACCACAAACAGCAAATCAGCCCCAGCATTTT
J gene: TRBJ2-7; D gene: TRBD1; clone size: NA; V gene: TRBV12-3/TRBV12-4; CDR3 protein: CASSLIWDSSYEQYF; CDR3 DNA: TGTGCCAGCAGTTTAATTTGGGACAGCAGTTACGAGCAGTACTTC
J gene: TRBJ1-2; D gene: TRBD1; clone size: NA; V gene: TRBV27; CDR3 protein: CASTRSPADRVNYGYTF; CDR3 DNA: TGTGCCAGCACCCGATCCCCCGCGGACAGGGTCAACTATGGCTACACCTTC
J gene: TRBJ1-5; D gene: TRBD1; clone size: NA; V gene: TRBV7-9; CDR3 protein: CASSSMGTGNQPQHF; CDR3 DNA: TGTGCCAGCAGCTCGATGGGGACAGGGAATCAGCCCCAGCATTTT
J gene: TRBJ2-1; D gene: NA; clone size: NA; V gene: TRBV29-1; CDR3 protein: CSVEDGQTSSYNEQFF; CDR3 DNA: TGCAGCGTTGAAGATGGGCAAACCAGCTCCTACAATGAGCAGTTCTTC
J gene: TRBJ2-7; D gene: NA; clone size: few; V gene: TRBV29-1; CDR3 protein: CSVEFGSNEQYF; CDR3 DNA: TGCAGCGTTGAATTCGGCAGCAACGAGCAGTACTTC
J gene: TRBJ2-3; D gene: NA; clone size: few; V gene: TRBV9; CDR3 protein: CASSVAQPSDTQYF; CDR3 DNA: TGTGCCAGCAGCGTAGCCCAACCCTCTGATACGCAGTATTTT
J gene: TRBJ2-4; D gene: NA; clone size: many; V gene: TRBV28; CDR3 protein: CASTDRAKNIQYF; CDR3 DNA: TGTGCCAGCACGGACAGAGCCAAAAACATTCAGTACTTC
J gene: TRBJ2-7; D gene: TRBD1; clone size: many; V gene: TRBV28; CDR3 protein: CASSLPGQGAYEQYF; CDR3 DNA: TGTGCCAGCAGTTTACCGGGACAGGGGGCCTACGAGCAGTACTTC
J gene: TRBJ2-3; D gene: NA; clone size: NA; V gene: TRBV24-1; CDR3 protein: CATSDTRLSTDTQYF; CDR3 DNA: TGTGCCACCAGTGATACGCGACTAAGCACAGATACGCAGTATTTT
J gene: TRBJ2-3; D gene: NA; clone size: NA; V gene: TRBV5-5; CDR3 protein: CASRPTGDTDTQYF; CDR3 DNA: TGTGCCAGCAGACCCACAGGAGACACAGATACGCAGTATTTT
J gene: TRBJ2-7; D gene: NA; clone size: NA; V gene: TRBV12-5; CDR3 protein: CASGLVLRAHEQYF; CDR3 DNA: NA
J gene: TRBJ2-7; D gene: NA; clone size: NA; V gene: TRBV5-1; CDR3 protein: CASRRTDVSSYEQYF; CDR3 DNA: TGCGCCAGCAGGAGGACCGACGTTAGCTCCTACGAGCAGTACTTC
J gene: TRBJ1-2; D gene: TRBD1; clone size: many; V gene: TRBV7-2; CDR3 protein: CASSRSLDRGDGYTF; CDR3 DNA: TGTGCCAGCAGCCGATCCTTGGACAGGGGAGACGGCTACACCTTC
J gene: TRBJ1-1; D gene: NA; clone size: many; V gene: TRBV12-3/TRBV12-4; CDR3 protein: CASSRSMLTEAFF; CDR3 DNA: TGTGCCAGCAGCCGGTCGATGTTGACTGAAGCTTTCTTT
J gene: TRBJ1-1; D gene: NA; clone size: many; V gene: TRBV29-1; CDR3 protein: CSAKNTEAFF; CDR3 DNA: TGCAGCGCGAAGAACACTGAAGCTTTCTTT
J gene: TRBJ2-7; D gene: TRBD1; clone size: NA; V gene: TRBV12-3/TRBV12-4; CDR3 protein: CASSSGQGYEQYF; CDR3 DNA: TGTGCCAGCAGTTCGGGACAGGGCTACGAGCAGTACTTC
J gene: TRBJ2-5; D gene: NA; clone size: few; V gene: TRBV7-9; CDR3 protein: CASSLGASPQETQYF; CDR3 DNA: TGTGCCAGCAGCTTAGGGGCTAGCCCCCAAGAGACCCAGTACTTC
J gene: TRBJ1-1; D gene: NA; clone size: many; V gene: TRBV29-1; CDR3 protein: CSASLANTEAFF; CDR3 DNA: TGCAGCGCATCATTGGCGAACACTGAAGCTTTCTTT
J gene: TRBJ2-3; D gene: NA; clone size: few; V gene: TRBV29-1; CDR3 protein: CSVGVRGDTQYF; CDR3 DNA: TGCAGCGTTGGGGTTCGGGGAGATACGCAGTATTTT
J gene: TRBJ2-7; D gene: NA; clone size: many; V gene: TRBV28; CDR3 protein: CASSASSYEQYF; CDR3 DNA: TGTGCCAGCTCGGCCAGCTCCTACGAGCAGTACTTC
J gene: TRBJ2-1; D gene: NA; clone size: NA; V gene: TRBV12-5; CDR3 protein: CASEQSNKEQFF; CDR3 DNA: TGTGCTAGTGAACAATCGAATAAGGAGCAGTTCTTC
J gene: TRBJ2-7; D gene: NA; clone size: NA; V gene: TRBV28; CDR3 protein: CASSQTQQYF; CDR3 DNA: TGTGCCAGCAGCCAGACCCAGCAGTACTTC
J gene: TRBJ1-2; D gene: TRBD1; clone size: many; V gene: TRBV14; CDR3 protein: CASSPDLRQGPGGYTF; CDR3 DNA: TGTGCCAGCAGCCCGGATTTGAGACAGGGGCCGGGTGGCTACACCTTC
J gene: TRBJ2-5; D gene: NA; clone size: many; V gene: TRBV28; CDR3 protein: CASSSPGPRQETQYF; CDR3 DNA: TGTGCCAGCAGTTCGCCGGGACCGCGCCAAGAGACCCAGTACTTC
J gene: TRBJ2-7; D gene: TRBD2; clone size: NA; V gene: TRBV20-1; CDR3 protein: CSAGELAPYEQYF; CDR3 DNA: TGCAGTGCCGGCGAACTAGCGCCCTACGAGCAGTACTTC
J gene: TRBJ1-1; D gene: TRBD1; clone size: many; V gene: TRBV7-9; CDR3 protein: CASSLGQGLGEAFF; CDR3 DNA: TGTGCCAGCAGCTTGGGACAGGGTCTAGGTGAAGCTTTCTTT
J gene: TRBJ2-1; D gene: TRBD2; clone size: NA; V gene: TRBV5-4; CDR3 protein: CASSLELALNEQFF; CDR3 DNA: TGTGCCAGCAGCTTGGAACTAGCGCTCAATGAGCAGTTCTTC
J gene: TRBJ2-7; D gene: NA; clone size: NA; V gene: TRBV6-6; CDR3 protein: CASREYEQYF; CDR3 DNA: TGTGCCAGCAGGGAATACGAGCAGTACTTC
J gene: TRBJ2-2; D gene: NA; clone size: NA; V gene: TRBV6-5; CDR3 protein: CASSLNPLVLTGELFF; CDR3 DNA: TGTGCCAGCAGCCTAAACCCCCTCGTGCTCACCGGGGAGCTTTTTTTT
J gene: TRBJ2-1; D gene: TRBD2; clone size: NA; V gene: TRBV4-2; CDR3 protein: CASSLDRTSGEQFF; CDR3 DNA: TGTGCCAGCAGCCTAGACCGGACTAGCGGTGAGCAGTTCTTC
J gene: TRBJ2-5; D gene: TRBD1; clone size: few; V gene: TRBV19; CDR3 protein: CASSTPGQQETQYF; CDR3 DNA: TGTGCCAGTAGTACACCGGGACAGCAAGAGACCCAGTACTTC
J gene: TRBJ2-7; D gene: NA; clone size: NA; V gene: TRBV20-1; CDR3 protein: CSATPKTEQYF; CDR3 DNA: TGCAGTGCTACGCCGAAAACCGAGCAGTACTTC
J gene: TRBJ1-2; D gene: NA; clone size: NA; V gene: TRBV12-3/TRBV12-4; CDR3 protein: CASSLSGRVEGYTF; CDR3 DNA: TGTGCCAGCAGTTTATCGGGGCGGGTCGAAGGCTACACCTTC
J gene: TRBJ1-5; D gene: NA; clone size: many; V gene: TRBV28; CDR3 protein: CASGPGTRIQPQHF; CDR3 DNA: TGTGCCAGCGGACCAGGGACCCGGATTCAGCCCCAGCATTTT
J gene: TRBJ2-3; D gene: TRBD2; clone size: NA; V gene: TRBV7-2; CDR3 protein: CASSLNPLAVTSTDTQYF; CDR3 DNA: TGTGCCAGCAGCTTAAATCCCCTAGCGGTAACTAGCACAGATACGCAGTATTTT
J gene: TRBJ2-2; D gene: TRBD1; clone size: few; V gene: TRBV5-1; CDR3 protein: CASRPRTGEGELFF; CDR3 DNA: TGCGCCAGCAGGCCTAGGACAGGCGAAGGGGAGCTGTTTTTT
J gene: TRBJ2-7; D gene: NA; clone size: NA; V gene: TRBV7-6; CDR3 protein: CASSLDETGQEQYF; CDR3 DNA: TGTGCCAGCAGCTTGGACGAAACGGGGCAAGAGCAGTACTTC
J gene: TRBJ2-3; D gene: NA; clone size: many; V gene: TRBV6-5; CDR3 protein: CASSSSLRGGSTDTQYF; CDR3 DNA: TGTGCCAGCAGTTCCTCCCTAAGAGGTGGTAGCACAGATACGCAGTATTTT
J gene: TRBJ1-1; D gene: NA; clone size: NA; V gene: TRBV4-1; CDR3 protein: CASSQAGTTEAFF; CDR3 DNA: TGCGCCAGCAGCCAAGCAGGGACCACTGAAGCTTTCTTT
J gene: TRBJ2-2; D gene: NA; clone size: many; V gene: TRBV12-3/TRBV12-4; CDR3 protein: CASSSRAAGELFF; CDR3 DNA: TGTGCCAGCAGCTCCAGGGCCGCCGGGGAGCTGTTTTTT
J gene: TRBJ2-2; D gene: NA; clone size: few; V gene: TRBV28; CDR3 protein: CASSFSWGLGGELFF; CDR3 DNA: TGTGCCAGCAGTTTTTCGTGGGGGCTTGGCGGGGAGCTGTTTTTT
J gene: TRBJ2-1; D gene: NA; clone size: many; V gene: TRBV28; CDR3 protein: CASSLQGRSYNEQFF; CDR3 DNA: TGTGCCAGCAGTCTACAGGGACGCTCCTACAATGAGCAGTTCTTC
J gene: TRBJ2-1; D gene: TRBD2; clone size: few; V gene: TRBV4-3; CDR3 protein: CASSQVLAGADEQFF; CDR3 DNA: TGCGCCAGCAGCCAAGTTCTAGCGGGAGCCGATGAGCAGTTCTTC
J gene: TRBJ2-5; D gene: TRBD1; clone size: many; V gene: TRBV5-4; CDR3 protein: CASSLAGTGSETQYF; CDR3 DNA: TGTGCCAGCAGCTTGGCCGGGACAGGGAGCGAGACCCAGTACTTC
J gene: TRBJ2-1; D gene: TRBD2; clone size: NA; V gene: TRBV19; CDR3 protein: CASSQPGLAGGGSYNEQFF; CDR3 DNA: TGTGCCAGTAGTCAACCGGGACTAGCGGGAGGGGGATCCTACAATGAGCAGTTCTTC
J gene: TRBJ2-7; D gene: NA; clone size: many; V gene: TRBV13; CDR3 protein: CASSPPVGEQYF; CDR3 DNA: TGTGCCAGCAGCCCGCCGGTCGGCGAGCAGTACTTC